Listed below are T cell receptor beta chains from one sample, sequenced in a study of regulatory T cells in long-lasting Graves disease. TCRdb processed the multiplex PCR reads anew with MiXCR; each CDR3 protein has one entry. The table includes roughly 610,000 distinct CDR3 sequences, about 15% detected once. The sample also formed part of further work on T cells in Graves' hyperthyroidism and ophthalmopathy.

The starting material was peripheral blood mononuclear cells (PBMCs), obtained at new diagnosis, from a patient treated with antithyroid drugs. These receptors were taken from a woman in her twenties or thirties with Graves disease. Both conserved end residues are part of each CDR3. D genes are given only for firm matches. Only some rows state a clone size, as once, few, many or a class for expanded clones.

clone_size,d_call,v_call,j_call,cdr3_length,cdr3_aa,cdr3_nt
many,-,TRBV9,TRBJ2-2,14,CASSPPGSTGELFF,TGTGCCAGCAGCCCCCCAGGGAGCACCGGGGAGCTGTTTTTT
many,-,TRBV6-2/TRBV6-3,TRBJ1-5,14,CASSYSSRNQPQHF,TGTGCCAGCAGTTACTCGAGCAGGAATCAGCCCCAGCATTTT
many,TRBD2,TRBV7-2,TRBJ2-7,15,CASSLILLASYEQYF,TGTGCCAGCAGCTTAATATTACTAGCGAGCTACGAGCAGTACTTC
few,-,TRBV7-2,TRBJ2-1,17,CASSPGIGGFGGNEQFF,TGTGCCAGCAGCCCTGGGATAGGGGGTTTCGGTGGCAATGAGCAGTTCTTC
many,TRBD2,TRBV19,TRBJ2-1,14,CASSAGGDYNEQFF,TGTGCCAGTAGTGCGGGAGGCGATTACAATGAGCAGTTCTTC
many,-,TRBV29-1,TRBJ2-7,16,CSVKNGTLDTTYEQYF,TGCAGCGTCAAAAACGGTACGTTGGACACGACCTACGAGCAGTACTTC
many,-,TRBV6-2/TRBV6-3,TRBJ2-5,14,CASSWGPSQETQYF,TGTGCCAGCAGCTGGGGACCGAGCCAAGAGACCCAGTACTTC
few,TRBD1,TRBV6-1,TRBJ2-7,12,CASSADRGEQYF,TGTGCCAGCAGCGCTGACAGGGGCGAGCAGTACTTC
many,-,TRBV6-2/TRBV6-3,TRBJ2-3,13,CATQPYSKDTQYF,TGTGCCACACAACCGTATTCAAAAGATACGCAGTATTTT
many,TRBD1,TRBV27,TRBJ1-1,13,CASSLGTGAEAFF,TGTGCCAGCAGTTTAGGGACAGGGGCTGAAGCTTTCTTT
few,-,TRBV6-1,TRBJ1-4,14,CASSDGVEREKLFF,TGTGCCAGCAGTGATGGAGTGGAGCGTGAAAAACTGTTTTTT
-,-,TRBV19,TRBJ2-6,17,CASSIDPRGSGANVLTF,TGTGCCAGTAGTATAGATCCCAGGGGCTCTGGGGCCAACGTCCTGACTTTC
many,-,TRBV19,TRBJ1-5,13,CASAPGPNQPQHF,TGTGCCAGTGCGCCAGGGCCAAATCAGCCCCAGCATTTT
few,TRBD1,TRBV4-1,TRBJ1-2,15,CASSLRDRGDYGYTF,TGCGCCAGCAGCCTCCGGGACAGGGGGGACTATGGCTACACCTTC